This T cell receptor beta chain was documented in a study of T cells expressing NK-cell markers. The CDR3 spans 15 residues. Germline loops: CDR1 LGHNA, CDR2 YSLEER. Reanalyzing the 5' RACE reads, TCRdb keeps one entry per CDR3 protein, without DNA. The table lists about 260,000 distinct CDR3 sequences. Sequenced sample: blood T cells: a sorted CD56 or NKG2C T cell subset, CD4+ or CD8+ T cells, or bulk PBMC T cells (not recorded which). The V gene is TRBV4-3, the J gene TRBJ1-4; without DNA, the TCRdb call of TRBD1 cannot be checked. This receptor was identified in a young man in good health. The CDR3 loop reads CASSQVEGINEKLFF.